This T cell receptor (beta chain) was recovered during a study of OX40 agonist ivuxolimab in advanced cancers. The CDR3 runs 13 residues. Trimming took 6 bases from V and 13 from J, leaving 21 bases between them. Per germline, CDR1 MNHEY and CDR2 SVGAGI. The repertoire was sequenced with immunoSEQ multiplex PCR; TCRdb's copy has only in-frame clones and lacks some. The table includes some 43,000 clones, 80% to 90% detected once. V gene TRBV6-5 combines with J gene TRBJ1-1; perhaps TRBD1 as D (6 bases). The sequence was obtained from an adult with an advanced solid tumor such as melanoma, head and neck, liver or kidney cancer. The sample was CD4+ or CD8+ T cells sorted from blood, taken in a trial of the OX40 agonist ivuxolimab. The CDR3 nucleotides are TGTGCCAGCAGGCCCGGACAGCCTCGTCCTAGTTTCTTT. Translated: CASRPGQPRPSFF.